Below are 20 T cell receptor beta chains sequenced from a single sample in a study of pediatric ulcerative colitis. This table comes from immunoSEQ multiplex PCR, and its TCRdb copy is limited to in-frame clones, with some not included. The sample lists 4,500 to 6,000 clones; about nine tenths were seen once. The sample consisted of blood. These receptor sequences come from a girl aged 5 to 17 who was a control in a study of pediatric ulcerative colitis.

The chain uses TRBV5-1 and TRBJ2-1; the match to TRBD2 covers 8 bases. Trimming took 2 bases from V and 5 from J; bases not matched to a gene: 18. Per germline, CDR1 SGHRS and CDR2 YFSETQ. This CDR3 region has 19 residues. CDR3 coding DNA: TGCGCCAGCAGCTTCGTTCTAGCGGGCTTCCGAGGAAACCACAATGAGCAGTTCTTC. It translates to CASSFVLAGFRGNHNEQFF.

The chain couples TRBV19 to TRBJ1-1; TRBD1 matches at 7 bases. Germline V gives CDR1 LNHDA, CDR2 SQIVND (reference sequence). Losses at the gene ends were 7 bases for V and 4 bases for J; bases not matched to a gene: 9. The CDR3 spans 14 residues. The CDR3 DNA sequence: TGTGCCAGTACTCTGACAGGGATGGGCACTGAAGCTTTCTTT. It specifies CASTLTGMGTEAFF. The complete variable domain, with remaining parts taken from reference TRBV19 and TRBJ1-1, reads DGGITQSPKYLFRKEGQNVTLSCEQNLNHDAMYWYRQDPGQGLRLIYYSQIVNDFQKGDIAEGYSVSREKKESFPLTVTSAQKNPTAFYLCASTLTGMGTEAFFGQGTRLTVV.

The V gene is TRBV5-4, the J gene TRBJ1-1; D is perhaps TRBD1 (5 bases). There are 13 residues in the CDR3. Trimming removed 5 bases at V and 1 base at J, with 9 bases between. Germline CDR1 reads SGHNT; CDR2 reads YYREEE (reference sequence). The CDR3 loop is CASRVTGNTEAFF. The CDR3 DNA follows: TGTGCCAGCAGGGTTACAGGGAACACTGAAGCTTTCTTT.

V is TRBV4-1 and J is TRBJ2-3; D perhaps matches TRBD2 (6 bases). Germline V CDR1 and CDR2: MGHRA, YSYEKL. Trimming cost V 1 base and J 0 bases, with 14 bases left between them. This CDR3 region has 17 residues. Written as DNA, the CDR3 is TGCGCCAGCAGCCAAGTTGGAGGGCCTTCTAGCACAGATACGCAGTATTTT. It yields the protein CASSQVGGPSSTDTQYF.

This rearrangement joins TRBV21-1 to TRBJ2-1. TRBV21-1 is deemed a pseudogene. The CDR3 has 17 amino acids. The CDR3 sequence is CASSPPGATDSYNEQFF. As DNA, the CDR3 is TGTGCCAGCAGCCCCCCGGGGGCGACGGACTCCTACAATGAGCAGTTCTTC.

The CDR3 nucleotides read TGTGCCAGCGGCCGGGGGACAGCCCTCTCCTACGAGCAGTACTTC. Its translation is CASGRGTALSYEQYF. This rearrangement joins TRBV7-2 to TRBJ2-7, with D maybe TRBD1 (7 bases). From germline, CDR1 is SGHTA and CDR2 FQGNSA. This CDR3 is 15 amino acids long. The V end lost 8 bases, the J end lost 0 bases, and 17 bases lay between the germline ends.

The V gene is TRBV9, the J gene TRBJ2-1; D is possibly TRBD1 or TRBD2 (5 bases each). From germline, CDR1 is SGDLS and CDR2 YYNGEE. V lost 3 bases and J 9 bases, leaving 13 bases between the germline ends. The CDR3 consists of 13 residues. The CDR3 region is CASSAGVQGEQFF. In DNA, the CDR3 is TGTGCCAGCAGCGCCGGGGTTCAGGGTGAGCAGTTCTTC. The full variable domain, rest sourced from reference TRBV9 and TRBJ2-1, is DSGVTQTPKHLITATGQRVTLRCSPRSGDLSVYWYQQSLDQGLQFLIQYYNGEERAKGNILERFSAQQFPDLHSELNLSSLELGDSALYFCASSAGVQGEQFFGPGTRLTVL.

This chain connects TRBV2 to TRBJ2-5, with a tentative D call TRBD2 (5 bases). Trimming shortened V by 8 bases and J by 4 bases, and 17 bases separated the two germline ends. The germline V gene has CDR1 SNHLY and CDR2 FYNNEI. The CDR3 has 14 residues. CDR3 loop: CASEKRRRGETQYF. In DNA, the CDR3 is TGTGCCAGCGAGAAAAGAAGACGGGGAGAGACCCAGTACTTC.

V is TRBV4-3 and J is TRBJ2-2; TRBD2 agrees at 12 bases. The trim removed 1 base at V and 5 bases at J, leaving 5 bases unmatched. The CDR3 covers 17 residues. Germline V gives CDR1 LGHNA, CDR2 YSLEER. The CDR3 reads CASSQASGRARTGELFF. CDR3 sequence (DNA): TGCGCCAGCAGCCAAGCTAGCGGGAGGGCCAGGACCGGGGAGCTGTTTTTT.

To note about this clone: Here the CDR3 omits its conserved ending phenylalanine or tryptophan, so a read error is the likely source. The DNA is left out, because the CDR3 cannot be placed on it with certainty; the CDR3 is given as TCRdb lists it. J is TRBJ2-3 and V is TRBV6-1; the table's D call, TRBD2, was not checked against the DNA. The CDR3 numbers 14 amino acids, ends counted. The V gene's germline CDR1 is MNHNS and CDR2 SASEGT. The CDR3 loop is CASSVLGGLAGPHI.

The chain is built from TRBV14 and TRBJ1-3; 9 bases fit TRBD1. The CDR3 consists of 16 residues. V was clipped by 1 base and J by 1 base; unmatched bases: 2. Per the germline V gene, CDR1 is SGHDN and CDR2 is FVKESK. CDR3: CASSQVGQGSGNTIYF. DNA of the CDR3: TGTGCCAGCAGCCAAGTGGGACAGGGTTCTGGAAACACCATATATTTT.

CDR3 region: CASSWDRTGSYEQYF. The CDR3 DNA reads TGTGCCAGCAGCTGGGACAGGACCGGCTCCTACGAGCAGTACTTC. The rearrangement uses TRBV7-9 and TRBJ2-7, with 8 bases lining up with TRBD1. With 4 bases clipped from V and 0 bases from J, the junction kept 5 bases outside the gene matches. The CDR3 contains 15 residues. In germline, CDR1 is SEHNR, CDR2 FQNEAQ (reference sequence).

This chain uses TRBV6-6 with TRBJ2-2, with unresolved D. Trimming pared 0 bases from V and 6 bases from J, leaving 11 bases between. The germline V gene has CDR1 MNHNY and CDR2 SVGAGI (reference sequence). The CDR3 is 15 residues long. The CDR3 DNA is TGTGCCAGCAGTTACTCGACGGGCATCGCCGGGGAGCTGTTTTTT. Protein sequence: CASSYSTGIAGELFF.

V is TRBV29-1 and J is TRBJ2-2; 9 bases fit TRBD1. Per the germline V gene, CDR1 is SQVTM and CDR2 is ANQGSEA. J was trimmed by 2 bases and V by 4 bases; bases with no gene match: 14. The length of the CDR3 is 18 residues. Here the CDR3 DNA reads TGCAGCGTTGTAGACAGGGGGGTGAGCGGACTAAACACCGGGGAGCTGTTTTTT. This encodes CSVVDRGVSGLNTGELFF.

The chain couples TRBV18 to TRBJ1-1, with D possibly matching TRBD1 (5 bases). Trimming removed 3 bases from V and 1 base from J, with 6 bases in between. Germline values: CDR1 KGHSH, CDR2 LQKENI. This CDR3 comprises 13 residues. In nucleotides, the CDR3 is TGTGCCAGCTCACCGACAGAGAACACTGAAGCTTTCTTT. As protein: CASSPTENTEAFF.

This chain uses TRBV28 with TRBJ2-7, with 11 bases lining up with TRBD1. CDR3 length: 15 residues. V lost 3 bases to trimming and J lost 5 bases; unmatched junction nucleotides: 6. The germline V gene has CDR1 MDHEN and CDR2 SYDVKM. This CDR3 reads CASSFRGQGGNEQYF. The CDR3 DNA follows: TGTGCCAGCAGTTTCCGGGGACAGGGGGGTAACGAGCAGTACTTC.

The chain is built from TRBV27 and TRBJ2-3, with D unresolved. The CDR3 is 14 amino acids. Trimming left V 1 base short and J 1 base short, with 6 bases between. Germline V gene data show CDR1 as MNHEY and CDR2 as SMNVEV (reference sequence). CDR3 amino acids: CASSLFGGTDTQYF. The CDR3 DNA follows: TGTGCCAGCAGTTTATTCGGAGGCACAGATACGCAGTATTTT.

The gene calls are TRBV30 and TRBJ1-4; no firm D call. The CDR3 sequence is 15 residues long. V lost 0 bases and J 0 bases, leaving 8 bases between the germline ends. Germline V CDR1 and CDR2: GTSNPN, SVGIG (reference sequence). CDR3 in DNA: TGTGCCTGGAGTGTAGGTCAGTCAACTAATGAAAAACTGTTTTTT. It translates to CAWSVGQSTNEKLFF.

The rearrangement joins TRBV10-3 to TRBJ1-6, with no clear D. Germline assignment: CDR1 ENHRY and CDR2 SYGVKD. The CDR3 totals 12 residues. The germline V and J ends were trimmed by 0 bases and 10 bases, with 4 bases remaining between them. CDR3 in amino acids: CAISESGSPLHF. CDR3 bases: TGTGCCATCAGTGAGTCGGGATCACCCCTCCACTTT.

The chain combines TRBV30 with TRBJ2-7; 7 bases agree with TRBD2. Germline V gene sequence: CDR1 GTSNPN, CDR2 SVGIG (reference sequence). V trimming: 2 bases; J trimming: 4 bases; junction bases outside the gene matches: 14. The CDR3 has 16 residues. The chain's CDR3 is CAWSSIAGVLMYEQYF. In DNA, the CDR3 is TGTGCCTGGAGTTCCATAGCGGGCGTGTTAATGTACGAGCAGTACTTC.